Below, 4 T cell receptor beta chains from the same sample are listed, as sequenced in a study of cytomegalovirus exposure and HLA in healthy donors. PCR was performed using 60 Vbeta and 13 Jbeta primers. Produced via immunoSEQ multiplex PCR; TCRdb's table is partial and in-frame only. The sample lists roughly 110,000 clones, over 65% occurring once. Sequenced input: PBMCs. Receptors were obtained from a woman aged 18-30 years in good health and CMV-seronegative.

This clone was seen just once. The chain links TRBV7-9 to TRBJ2-2; possible D gene TRBD1, 5 bases. Germline V CDR1 and CDR2: SEHNR, FQNEAQ (reference sequence). The CDR3 runs to 16 residues. Trimming took off 1 base at V and 10 bases at J, with 19 bases between the two ends. CDR3 DNA: TGTGCCAGCAGCTTAGAGGGCCAGGGCAAGGGCGAGGAGCTGTTTTTT. It yields the protein CASSLEGQGKGEELFF.

The J gene is TRBJ2-5, the V gene TRBV5-1; D is uncertain. Germline values: CDR1 SGHRS, CDR2 YFSETQ. The germline V and J ends were trimmed by 4 bases and 1 base, with 17 bases remaining between them. This CDR3 has 16 residues. CDR3 nucleotides: TGCGCCAGCAGCCGTGGGCCAAGCACGGCCCAAGAGACCCAGTACTTC. This codes for CASSRGPSTAQETQYF.

This clone was recorded only once. V gene TRBV28 combines with J gene TRBJ1-2, with D uncertain. The CDR3 runs 15 residues. Germline CDR1 is MDHEN and CDR2 is SYDVKM. The V end was cut by 3 bases, the J end by 4 bases, with 15 bases between. CDR3: CASSFLSGNPYGYTF. The CDR3 bases are TGTGCCAGCAGTTTTTTGTCCGGGAACCCCTATGGCTACACCTTC.

CDR3 protein: CASSPSPRVGAFF. In DNA form, the CDR3 reads TGTGCCAGCAGCCCATCCCCCCGGGTTGGGGCTTTCTTT. V gene TRBV14 combines with J gene TRBJ1-1; unclear D gene. V lost 4 bases, J lost 11 bases, and 17 bases lay in between. Germline V gives CDR1 SGHDN, CDR2 FVKESK. This CDR3 contains 13 residues. The full variable domain, its missing parts supplied by reference TRBV14 and TRBJ1-1, is EAGVTQFPSHSVIEKGQTVTLRCDPISGHDNLYWYRRVMGKEIKFLLHFVKESKQDESGMPNNRFLAERTGGTYSTLKVQPAELEDSGVYFCASSPSPRVGAFFGQGTRLTVV.